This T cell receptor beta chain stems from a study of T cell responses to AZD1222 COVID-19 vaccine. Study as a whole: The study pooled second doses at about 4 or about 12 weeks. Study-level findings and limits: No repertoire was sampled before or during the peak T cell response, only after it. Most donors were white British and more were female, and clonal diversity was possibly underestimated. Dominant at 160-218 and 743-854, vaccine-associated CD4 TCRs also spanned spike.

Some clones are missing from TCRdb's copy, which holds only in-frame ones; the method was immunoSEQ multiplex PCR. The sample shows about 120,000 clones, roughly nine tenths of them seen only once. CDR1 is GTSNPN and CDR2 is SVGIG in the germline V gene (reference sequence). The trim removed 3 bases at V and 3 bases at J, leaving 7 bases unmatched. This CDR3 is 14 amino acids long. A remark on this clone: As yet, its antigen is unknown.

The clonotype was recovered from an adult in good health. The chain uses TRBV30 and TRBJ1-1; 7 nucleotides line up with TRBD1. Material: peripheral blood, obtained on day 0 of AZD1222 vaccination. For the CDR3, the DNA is TGTGCCTGGAGCACCGGGACAGTCGACACTGAAGCTTTCTTT. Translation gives CAWSTGTVDTEAFF.